This T cell receptor beta chain was found in a study of blood T cell repertoires in COVID-19. The overall study: Whether acute or convalescent, the COVID-19 samples came from the United States, Italy and Spain. T cells, B-cell-depleted T cells, or PBMCs supplied cDNA or gDNA.

In the original processing: Reference gene primer amplification in the assay estimated nucleated cell counts. The method was immunoSEQ multiplex PCR; TCRdb's version includes in-frame clones alone and lacks a portion of them. V, J and clone size derive from that table, while D and trimming were established from the DNA sequence. In the table there are about 190,000 clones, roughly nine tenths of which are singletons. V lost 5 bases, J lost 4 bases, and 12 bases lay in between. This CDR3 has 14 residues. Germline V lookup: CDR1 LNHDA, CDR2 SQIVND (reference sequence). This receptor was taken from a man aged 55 to 70 with active or convalescent COVID-19. Source material: peripheral blood. V and J are TRBV19 and TRBJ1-5; perhaps TRBD1 as D (5 bases). DNA of the CDR3: TGTGCCAGTAGTTTCTCTGGGGGGAATCAGCCCCAGCATTTT. Protein: CASSFSGGNQPQHF.